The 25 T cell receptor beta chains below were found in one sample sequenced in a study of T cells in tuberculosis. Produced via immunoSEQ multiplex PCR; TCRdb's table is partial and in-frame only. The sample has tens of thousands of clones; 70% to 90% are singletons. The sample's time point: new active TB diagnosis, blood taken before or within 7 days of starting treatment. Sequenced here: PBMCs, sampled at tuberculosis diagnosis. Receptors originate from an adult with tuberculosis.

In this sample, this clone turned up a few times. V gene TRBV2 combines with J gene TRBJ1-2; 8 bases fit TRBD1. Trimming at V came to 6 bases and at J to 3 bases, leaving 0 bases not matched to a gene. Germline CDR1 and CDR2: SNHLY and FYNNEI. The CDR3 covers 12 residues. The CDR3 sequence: CASRGQDYGYTF. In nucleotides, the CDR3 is TGTGCCAGCAGGGGACAGGACTATGGCTACACCTTC.

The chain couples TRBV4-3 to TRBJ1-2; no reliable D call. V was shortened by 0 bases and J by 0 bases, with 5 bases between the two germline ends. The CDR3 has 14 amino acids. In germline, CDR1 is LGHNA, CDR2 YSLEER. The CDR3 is CASSQEAANYGYTF. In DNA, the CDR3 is TGCGCCAGCAGCCAAGAGGCAGCTAACTATGGCTACACCTTC.

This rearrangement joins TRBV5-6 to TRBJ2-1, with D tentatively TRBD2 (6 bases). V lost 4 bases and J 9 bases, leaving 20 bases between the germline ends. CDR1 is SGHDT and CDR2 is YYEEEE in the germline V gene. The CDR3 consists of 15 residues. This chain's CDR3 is CASSTGTGGSSEQFF. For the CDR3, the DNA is TGTGCCAGCAGCACCGGGACTGGGGGTTCGAGTGAGCAGTTCTTC.

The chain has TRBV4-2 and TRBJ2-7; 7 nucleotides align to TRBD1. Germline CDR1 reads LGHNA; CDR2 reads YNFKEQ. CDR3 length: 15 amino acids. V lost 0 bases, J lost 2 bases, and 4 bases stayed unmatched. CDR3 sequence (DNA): TGTGCCAGCAGCCAAGAAGCGACAGGGACCTACGAGCAGTACTTC. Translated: CASSQEATGTYEQYF.

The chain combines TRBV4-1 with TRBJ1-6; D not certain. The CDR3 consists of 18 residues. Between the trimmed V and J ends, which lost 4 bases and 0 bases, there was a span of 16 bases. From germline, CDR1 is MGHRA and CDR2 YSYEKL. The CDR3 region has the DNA TGCGCCAGCAGCCCCTTTGGCGCGGATAGCTCCTATAATTCACCCCTCCACTTT. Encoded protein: CASSPFGADSSYNSPLHF.

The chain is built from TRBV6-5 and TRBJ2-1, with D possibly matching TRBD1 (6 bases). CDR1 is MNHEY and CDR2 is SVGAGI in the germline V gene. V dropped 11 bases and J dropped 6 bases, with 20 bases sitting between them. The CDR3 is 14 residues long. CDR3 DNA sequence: TGTGCCTTTCTCTGGGGGCGATTAGGCAATGAGCAGTTCTTC. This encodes CAFLWGRLGNEQFF.

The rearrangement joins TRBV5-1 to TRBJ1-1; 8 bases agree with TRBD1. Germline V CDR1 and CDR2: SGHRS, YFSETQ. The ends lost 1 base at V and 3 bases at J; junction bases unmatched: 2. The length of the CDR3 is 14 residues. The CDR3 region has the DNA TGCGCCAGCAGCTTGACAGGGGGTTACACTGAAGCTTTCTTT. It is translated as CASSLTGGYTEAFF.

DNA for the CDR3: TGTGCCAGCAGTCCTCAGGGGTGGGATGGCTACACCTTC. This encodes CASSPQGWDGYTF. This chain connects TRBV2 to TRBJ1-2; a weak D match, TRBD1 (6 bases). Trimming removed 5 bases from V and 6 bases from J, with 13 bases in between. Germline-derived CDR1 and CDR2 are SNHLY and FYNNEI. This CDR3 contains 13 residues.

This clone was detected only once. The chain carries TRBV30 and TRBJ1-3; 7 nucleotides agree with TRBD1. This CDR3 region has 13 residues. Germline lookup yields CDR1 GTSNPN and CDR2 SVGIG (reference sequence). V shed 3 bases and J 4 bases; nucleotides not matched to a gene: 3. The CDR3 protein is CAWSRGIGNTIYF. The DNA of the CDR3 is TGTGCCTGGAGCAGGGGGATCGGAAACACCATATATTTT.

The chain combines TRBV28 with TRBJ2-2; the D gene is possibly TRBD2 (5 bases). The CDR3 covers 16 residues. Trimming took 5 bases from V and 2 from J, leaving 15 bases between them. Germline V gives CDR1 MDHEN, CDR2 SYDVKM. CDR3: CASSARRRINTGELFF. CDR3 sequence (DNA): TGTGCCAGCAGTGCCCGTCGGAGGATCAACACCGGGGAGCTGTTTTTT.

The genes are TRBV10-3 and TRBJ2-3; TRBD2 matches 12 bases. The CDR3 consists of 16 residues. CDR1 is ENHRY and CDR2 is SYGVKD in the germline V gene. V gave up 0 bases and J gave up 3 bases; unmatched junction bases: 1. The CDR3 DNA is TGTGCCATCAGTGAGTCGACTAGCGGGAGTACAGATACGCAGTATTTT. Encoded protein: CAISESTSGSTDTQYF.

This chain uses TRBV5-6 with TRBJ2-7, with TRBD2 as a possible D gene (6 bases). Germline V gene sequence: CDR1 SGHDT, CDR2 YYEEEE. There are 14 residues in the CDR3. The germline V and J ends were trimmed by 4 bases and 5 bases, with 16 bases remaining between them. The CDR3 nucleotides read TGTGCCAGCAGCCCCTGGGGGGAGGAGGACGAGCAGTACTTC. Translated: CASSPWGEEDEQYF.

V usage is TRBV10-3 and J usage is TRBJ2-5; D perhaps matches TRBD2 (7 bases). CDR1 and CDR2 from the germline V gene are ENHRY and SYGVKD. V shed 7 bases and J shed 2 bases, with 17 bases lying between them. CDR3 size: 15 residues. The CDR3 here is CAITARGGPQETQYF. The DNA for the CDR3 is TGTGCCATCACCGCGAGGGGGGGGCCGCAAGAGACCCAGTACTTC.

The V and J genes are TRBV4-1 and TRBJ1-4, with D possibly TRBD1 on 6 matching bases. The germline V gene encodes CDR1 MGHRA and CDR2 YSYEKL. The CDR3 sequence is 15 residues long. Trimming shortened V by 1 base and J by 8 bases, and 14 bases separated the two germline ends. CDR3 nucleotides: TGCGCCAGCAGCCAAGCTCGGGGGGCAGGGGAAAAACTGTTTTTT. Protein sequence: CASSQARGAGEKLFF.

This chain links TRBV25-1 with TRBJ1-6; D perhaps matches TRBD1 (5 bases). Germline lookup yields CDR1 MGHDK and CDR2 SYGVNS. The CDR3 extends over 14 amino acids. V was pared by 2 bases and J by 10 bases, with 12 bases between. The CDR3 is CASSETDGGSPLHF. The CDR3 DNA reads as TGTGCCAGCAGTGAAACCGACGGGGGATCACCCCTCCACTTT. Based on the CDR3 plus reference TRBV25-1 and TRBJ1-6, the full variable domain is EADIYQTPRYLVIGTGKKITLECSQTMGHDKMYWYQQDPGMELHLIHYSYGVNSTEKGDLSSESTVSRIRTEHFPLTLESARPSHTSQYLCASSETDGGSPLHFGNGTRLTVT.

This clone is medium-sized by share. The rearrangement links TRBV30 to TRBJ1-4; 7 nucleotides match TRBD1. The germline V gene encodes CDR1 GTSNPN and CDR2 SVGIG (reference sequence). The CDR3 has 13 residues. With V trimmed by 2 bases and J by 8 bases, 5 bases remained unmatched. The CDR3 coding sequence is TGTGCCTGGAGTCCGACAGGGAACGAAAAACTGTTTTTT. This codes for CAWSPTGNEKLFF.

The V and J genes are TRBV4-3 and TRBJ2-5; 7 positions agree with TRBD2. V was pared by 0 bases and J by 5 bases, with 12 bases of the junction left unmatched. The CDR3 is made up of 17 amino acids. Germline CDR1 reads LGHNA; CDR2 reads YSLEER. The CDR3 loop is CASSQDIGAGEGETQYF. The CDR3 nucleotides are TGCGCCAGCAGCCAAGATATTGGGGCGGGAGAGGGGGAGACCCAGTACTTC.

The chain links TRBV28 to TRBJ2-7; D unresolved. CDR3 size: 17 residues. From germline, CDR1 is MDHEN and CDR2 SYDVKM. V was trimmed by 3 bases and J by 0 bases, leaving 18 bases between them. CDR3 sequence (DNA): TGTGCCAGCAGTTTCCCCCGCGGTTCCGGTGCCTCCTACGAGCAGTACTTC. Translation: CASSFPRGSGASYEQYF.

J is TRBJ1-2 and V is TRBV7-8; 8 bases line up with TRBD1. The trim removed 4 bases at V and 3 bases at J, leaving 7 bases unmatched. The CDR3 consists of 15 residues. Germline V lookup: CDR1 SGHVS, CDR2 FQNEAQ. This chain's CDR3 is CASSSGQGLYYGYTF. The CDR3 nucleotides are TGTGCCAGCAGCTCTGGACAGGGACTCTACTATGGCTACACCTTC.

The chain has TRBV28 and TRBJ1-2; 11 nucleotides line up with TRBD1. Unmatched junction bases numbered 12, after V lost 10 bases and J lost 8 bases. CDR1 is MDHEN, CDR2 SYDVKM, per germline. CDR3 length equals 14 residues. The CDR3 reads CATLTRTGGDGYTF. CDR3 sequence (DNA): TGTGCCACACTAACCCGGACAGGGGGCGACGGCTACACCTTC.

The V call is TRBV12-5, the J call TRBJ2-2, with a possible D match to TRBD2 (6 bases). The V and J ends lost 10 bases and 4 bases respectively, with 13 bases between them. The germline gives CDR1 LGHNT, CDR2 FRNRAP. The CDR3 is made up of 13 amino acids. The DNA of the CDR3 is TGTGCTACTCGGAGGGCGGGCACCGGGGAGCTGTTTTTT. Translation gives CATRRAGTGELFF.

CDR3 amino acids: CASSQDSPKAFF. Here the CDR3 DNA reads TGTGCCAGCAGCCAAGATAGCCCAAAAGCTTTCTTT. This chain connects TRBV14 to TRBJ1-1; D gene ambiguous. V was clipped by 0 bases and J by 9 bases, with 8 bases between them. CDR1 and CDR2 from the germline V gene are SGHDN and FVKESK. The CDR3 contains 12 residues.

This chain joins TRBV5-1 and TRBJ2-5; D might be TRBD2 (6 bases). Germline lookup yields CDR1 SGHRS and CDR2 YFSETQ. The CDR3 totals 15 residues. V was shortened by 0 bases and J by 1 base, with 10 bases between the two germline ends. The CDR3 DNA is TGCGCCAGCAGCTTGGCCGTAGCGGCCCAAGAGACCCAGTACTTC. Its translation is CASSLAVAAQETQYF.

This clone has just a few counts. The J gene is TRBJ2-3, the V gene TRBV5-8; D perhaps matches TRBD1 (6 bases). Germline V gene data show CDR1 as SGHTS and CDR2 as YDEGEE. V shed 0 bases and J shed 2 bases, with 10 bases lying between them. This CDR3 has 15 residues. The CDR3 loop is CASSLAGQPTDTQYF. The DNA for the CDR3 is TGTGCCAGCAGCTTGGCCGGACAGCCCACAGATACGCAGTATTTT.

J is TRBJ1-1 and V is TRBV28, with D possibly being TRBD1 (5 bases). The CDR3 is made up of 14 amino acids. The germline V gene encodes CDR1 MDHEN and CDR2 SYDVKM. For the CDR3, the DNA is TGTGCAAGCCACCGAGCAGGGAAAAGCACTGAAGCTTTCTTT. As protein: CASHRAGKSTEAFF. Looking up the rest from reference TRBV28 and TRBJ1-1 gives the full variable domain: DVKVTQSSRYLVKRTGEKVFLECVQDMDHENMFWYRQDPGLGLRLIYFSYDVKMKEKGDIPEGYSVSREKKERFSLILESASTNQTSMYLCASHRAGKSTEAFFGQGTRLTVV.